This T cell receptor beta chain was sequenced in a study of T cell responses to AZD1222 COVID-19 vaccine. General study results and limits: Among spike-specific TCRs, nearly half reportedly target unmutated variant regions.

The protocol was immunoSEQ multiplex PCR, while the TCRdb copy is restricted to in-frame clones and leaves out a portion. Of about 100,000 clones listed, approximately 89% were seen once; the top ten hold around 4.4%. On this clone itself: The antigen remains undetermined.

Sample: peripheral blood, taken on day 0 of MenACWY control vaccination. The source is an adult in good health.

Here the CDR3 DNA reads TGTGCCAGCAGCCTCGGATCTAGCGGGGGGACCTACGAGCAGTACTTC. Translation gives CASSLGSSGGTYEQYF. This rearrangement joins TRBV7-8 to TRBJ2-7; 11 bases align to TRBD2. This CDR3 has 16 amino acids. Germline V gene sequence: CDR1 SGHVS, CDR2 FQNEAQ. V lost 5 bases to trimming and J lost 2 bases; unmatched junction nucleotides: 8. Supplemented by reference TRBV7-8 and TRBJ2-7, the full variable domain reads GAGVSQSPRYKVAKRGQDVALRCDPISGHVSLFWYQQALGQGPEFLTYFQNEAQLDKSGLPSDRFFAERPEGSVSTLKIQRTQQEDSAVYLCASSLGSSGGTYEQYFGPGTRLTVT.